This TCR beta chain was profiled in a study of T-cell reconstitution after alpha-beta-depleted transplantation in children. Overall study findings and caveats: The origin of alpha-beta T cells about two months after transplant was reportedly several hundred expanded graft clones. It was surviving recipient T cells and thymic progenitors that gave some patients high TCRbeta diversity at day 60. At the one-year point after transplant, T-cell counts and TCRbeta diversity were found to come mostly from T cells that had been newly produced.

This clonotype was observed at least ten times. Its matching antigen is unknown. Germline trimming cut 4 bases from V and 3 bases from J; bases unmatched to any gene: 12. CDR3 length equals 16 residues. CDR1 and CDR2 from the germline V gene are SQVTM and ANQGSEA. Unique molecular identifiers were built into the TCRbeta library. TCRdb fed the PCR reads into MiXCR, producing one record per CDR3 protein. The profile shows 150,000 to 200,000 distinct CDR3 sequences, just under 6.5% of them singletons. The V call is TRBV29-1, the J call TRBJ2-3; 8 bases match TRBD2. The clonotype originates from a girl under three years old with combined immunodeficiency, due to receive a stem cell transplant. Sequenced here: PBMCs, sampled before TCRalphabeta/CD19-depleted stem cell transplant. The CDR3 DNA follows: TGCAGCGTTGCCCCCGGGACTAGATATGGGACAGATACGCAGTATTTT. It translates to CSVAPGTRYGTDTQYF.